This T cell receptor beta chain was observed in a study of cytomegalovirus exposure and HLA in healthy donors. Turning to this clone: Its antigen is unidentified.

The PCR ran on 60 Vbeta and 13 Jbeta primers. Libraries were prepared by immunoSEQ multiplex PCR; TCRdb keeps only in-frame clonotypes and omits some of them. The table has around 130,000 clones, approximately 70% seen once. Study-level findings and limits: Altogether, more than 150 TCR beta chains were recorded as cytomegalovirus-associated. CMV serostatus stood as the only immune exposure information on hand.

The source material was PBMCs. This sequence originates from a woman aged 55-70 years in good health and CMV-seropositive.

The CDR3: CASNPDREPSPLHF. The CDR3 bases are TGTGCCAGCAATCCGGACAGGGAACCTTCACCCCTCCACTTT. The rearrangement uses TRBV21-1 and TRBJ1-6; TRBD1, as called in the table, went unchecked against the DNA. TRBV21-1 is a pseudogene segment. The CDR3 contains 14 residues.